This TCR beta chain was retrieved from a study of blood T cell repertoires in COVID-19 (dated by TCRdb to the early 2020s). With respect to the entire study: Samples covering the acute and convalescent phases of COVID-19 were provided by collaborators in the United States, Italy and Spain. The material from the prospective study consisted of cDNA or gDNA derived from T cells, B-cell-depleted T cells, or PBMCs. Deeply sampled blood TCRbeta repertoires from subjects exposed to, actively infected with, or recovered from COVID-19 were included in the dataset. The repertoires were released in a freely available public database meant as a resource for research on the immune response to SARS-CoV-2. Samples were obtained from the ongoing ImmuneRACE study (first 160 participants) and from about 1,300 subjects provided by 6 global collaborators. Sample metadata almost always included a de-identified subject ID, COVID-19 status, age in years and sex. Where available, HLA class I and class II types were taken from metadata supplied by the sample provider and were not determined by assay-based typing.

Each collaborating institution followed its own protocols to collect whole blood in K2EDTA tubes. For TCRbeta analysis, collaborator samples were shipped as frozen whole blood, as isolated PBMCs, or as DNA extracted from either sample type. Trimming takes 11 bases off V and 0 bases off J; junction bases not matched to a gene: 4. CDR1 and CDR2 were assigned from the germline V gene as ENHRY and SYGVKD. The CDR3 contains 12 residues, cysteine and phenylalanine counted. Only CDR3 DNA remains: 36 bases, in frame from the first base. TCRbeta CDR3 regions were amplified from genomic DNA by means of the immunoSEQ Assay, a bias-controlled multiplex PCR. Concerning the study's data processing: The number of nucleated cells in each sample was estimated by amplification of reference gene primers within the assay. To quantify the absolute abundance of each unique TCRbeta CDR3 rearrangement, sequence reads were collapsed and filtered. For each sample, productive Simpson clonality was calculated as the square root of Simpson's diversity index over productive rearrangements. Not all clones reach the TCRdb copy of this immuneACCESS table, which keeps in-frame sequences only. Checked studies attribute under half of the gap to unresolved V genes and leave the rest unexplained. Clonal size and the V and J genes are those of that table, whereas D and trimming came from the DNA. The sample table contains fewer than 110,000 clones; only one count was recorded for about 80% of them. Of the sample, about 4.5% is held by the ten largest clones.

Points the paper makes about the study in general: The amount of clinical and demographic metadata varied by source and participant and was provided uncurated.

About this clone itself: It lacks a known antigen. Base qualities were left out, and no much larger clone turns up one base away.

The sequence came from a man between 65 and 85 years old with acute or convalescent COVID-19. The sequencing input was peripheral blood. This receptor chain uses TRBV10-3 and TRBJ2-7; 7 central bases correspond to TRBD2. For the CDR3, the sequence is CAGGGPSYEQYF. The sequence in DNA is TGTGCCGGGGGGGGACCCTCCTACGAGCAGTACTTC.